The rows below give T cell receptor beta chains drawn from one sample of a study of shared clonotypes between healthy human individuals. The data were produced by immunoSEQ multiplex PCR, yet TCRdb's version contains in-frame clones alone and is incomplete. Here the sample spans about 1,800,000 clones, about 95% being singletons. Sequencing used naive CD8+ T cells sorted from blood. These receptors originate from a man between 18 and 29 years old in good health. The CDR3 runs from the conserved cysteine through the conserved F or W. The size of a clone is reported for some rows only, either as once, few or many, or as a class for expanded clones.

clone_size v_call cdr3_aa
NA TRBV9 CASSQWGALGEKLFF
NA TRBV27 CASSSLQGFKLPPNTYSTDTQYF
NA TRBV7-9 CASSPPSSYNEQFF
NA TRBV9 CASSQRGKTEAFF
NA TRBV28 CASSLAGTVNTEAFF
once TRBV7-8 CASSLSEGFPYEQYF
NA TRBV28 CASRPREFYEQYF
NA TRBV30 CAWRNGASGANVLTF
NA TRBV13 CASSLVGGGFPKNIQYF
NA TRBV19 CASSAGQGWETQYF
NA TRBV6-6 CASSYEPGPYEQYF
NA TRBV10-1 CASGLPGYVETQYF
NA TRBV4-3 CASSQLTGTGSPLHF
NA TRBV30 CAGGAGTPQGTQYF
NA TRBV12-5 CASGPPGTPSNQPQHF